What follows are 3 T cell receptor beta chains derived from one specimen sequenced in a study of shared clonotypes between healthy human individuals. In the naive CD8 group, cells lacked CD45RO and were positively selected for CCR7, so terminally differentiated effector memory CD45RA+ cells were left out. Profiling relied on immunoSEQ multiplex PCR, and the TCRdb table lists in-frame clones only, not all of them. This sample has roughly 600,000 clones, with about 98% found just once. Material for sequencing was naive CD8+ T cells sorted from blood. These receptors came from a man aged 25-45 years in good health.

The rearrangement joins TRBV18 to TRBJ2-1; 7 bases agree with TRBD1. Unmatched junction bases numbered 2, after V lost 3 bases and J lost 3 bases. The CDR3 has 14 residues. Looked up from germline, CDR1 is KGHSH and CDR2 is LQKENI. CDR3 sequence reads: CASSPTGVYNEQFF. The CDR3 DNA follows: TGTGCCAGCTCACCTACAGGGGTCTACAATGAGCAGTTCTTC.

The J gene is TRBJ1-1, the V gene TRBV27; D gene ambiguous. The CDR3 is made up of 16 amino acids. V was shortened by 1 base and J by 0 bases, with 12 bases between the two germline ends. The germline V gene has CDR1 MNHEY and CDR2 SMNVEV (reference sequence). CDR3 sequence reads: CASSLYFRQMNTEAFF. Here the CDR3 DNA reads TGTGCCAGCAGTTTATATTTCCGGCAGATGAACACTGAAGCTTTCTTT.

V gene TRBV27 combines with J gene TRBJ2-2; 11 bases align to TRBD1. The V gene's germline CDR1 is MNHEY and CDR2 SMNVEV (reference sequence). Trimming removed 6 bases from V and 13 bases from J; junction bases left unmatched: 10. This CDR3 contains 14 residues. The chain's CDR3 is CASSRTGGGHRLFF. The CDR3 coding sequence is TGTGCCAGCAGCAGGACAGGGGGCGGACATCGGCTGTTTTTT.